This T cell receptor (beta chain) originates from a study of human T cells and chemical hapten exposure (dated by TCRdb to 2020 to 2023). With regard to the full study: For sensitization, 2% DPC in acetone was applied to a roughly 2 cm by roughly 2 cm area of upper inner arm skin. Patients additionally received weekly therapeutic DPC doses to the scalp throughout the approximately 24-week study period. Patch testing on the upper back used Finn chambers containing 0.01% DPC, with scoring done after 6 days according to International Contact Dermatitis Research Group standards. Most of the patients in the cohort were female, and the cohort covered alopecia areata with under or over 50% scalp involvement, alopecia totalis and alopecia universalis. Libraries were pooled for sequencing, and per-sample TCR yields varied mainly because of small differences in library volumes within the pool. The study tracked peripheral blood TCR repertoire changes in vivo during primary and secondary sensitization to the hapten diphenylcyclopropenone (DPC) in alopecia patients. Blood was sampled from patients pre-sensitization (week 0) and at 2, 6 and about 24 weeks after DPC sensitization. Blood for TCR sequencing was provided by twenty-nine alopecia patients at one to four time points (pre-sensitization, 2, 6 and 24 weeks). What the work shows at the level of the full study, not this receptor alone: After repeated subsampling, the strength of the expansion versus patch-test correlation and the threshold at which it became significant changed. Because every patient had alopecia, a presumed autoimmune disease, the patients' immune response might differ from that of healthy individuals. No change with DPC sensitization was found in the number of TCRs above 1 in 1000 frequency, and no evidence of global repertoire structure alterations was found. A positive correlation was found between the number of PT1 expanded TCRs and patch test score, with significance reached at thresholds 8, 16 and 32 but not 4. Compared with pre-sensitization or healthy control sets, expanded TCRs formed significantly more large CDR3 similarity clusters, which is consistent with antigen-driven responses.

The time point label on this specimen signifies: patch test 3, about 24 weeks after DPC sensitization. The treatment or condition label, read with the paper, signifies: therapeutic diphenylcyclopropenone sensitization with weekly scalp DPC. Blood at each patch-test visit was drawn before the patch test was applied. Patients were eligible if aged 18 to 70, diagnosed with alopecia and judged suitable for DPC therapy, and pregnant patients were excluded. Total RNA was extracted from unfractionated whole blood that had been collected in Tempus Blood RNA tubes. From the cysteine up to the phenylalanine, the CDR3 has a length of 15 residues. Of all the DNA, just the CDR3 is kept, 45 bases in frame from base 1. From the germline V gene, CDR1 is MGHRA and CDR2 is YSYEKL. At the junction V is shortened by 3 bases and J by 5 bases, with 16 bases in between. Note on this clonotype: The specificity of this receptor is unknown. Base qualities are not recorded, but no much larger clone differs from it by a single base.

Libraries were built with RACE. Sequencer: NextSeq 500. During library preparation, unique molecular identifiers were attached to individual cDNA molecules so that TCRs could be counted quantitatively and reproducibly. For every blood RNA sample, sequencing covered both the TCR alpha and TCR beta chains. Turning to the authors' computational methods: The median number of TCRs per sample was 85,000 to 100,000, ranging from roughly 20,000 to 700,000. The Decombinator software suite was used to annotate V, J and CDR3 in the TCR reads. To make PS versus PT1 abundance plots, every sample was subsampled to the same number of TCRs (28,000). TCRs were defined as expanded if absent before sensitization and observed at least eight times at the 2-week time point. The public reads were reanalyzed by TCRdb: fastp trimming at Q25, MiXCR alignment, in-frame beta chains only. Identical CDR3 proteins give one entry, which carries the most common genes and DNA. TCRdb's processing, not the authors', yielded these V and J calls. The sample data list roughly 200,000 distinct CDR3 sequences, and under 25% of these were observed just once. 2% to 2.5% of the sample is in the top ten clones.

Sequenced material: whole blood, taken in connection with sensitization to the hapten diphenylcyclopropenone (DPC). The clonotype originates from a woman in her 40s with alopecia areata. Some clones in this sample may be carry-over from other donors' samples. The sequence links TRBV4-1 to TRBJ2-5; the D gene is possibly TRBD2, with 6 bases matching. The sequenced DNA is TGCGCCAGCAGCCAGGGCGCGCTCGCGGGGGAGACCCAGTACTTC. The encoded protein is CASSQGALAGETQYF.